A selection of T cell receptor beta chains follows, all from one sample in a study of shared clonotypes between healthy human individuals. Sequenced by immunoSEQ multiplex PCR; TCRdb stores in-frame clones only, minus some. The sample includes over a million clones, about 75% of them seen just once. Sequenced input: memory CD4+ T cells sorted from blood. The receptor source for this set is a man between 18 and 29 years old in good health. CDR3s include the opening cysteine and the closing phenylalanine or tryptophan. D genes are given only for firm matches. Clone size is shown for a subset of rows, as once, few, many or a class of expanded clone.

clone_size,j_call,v_call,d_call,cdr3_length,cdr3_aa,cdr3_nt
NA,TRBJ1-1,TRBV7-9,NA,15,CASSLVGLQAPEAFF,TGTGCCAGCAGCTTAGTAGGGCTACAGGCACCTGAAGCTTTCTTT
NA,TRBJ2-7,TRBV6-1,NA,13,CASSQVRGYEQYF,TGTGCCAGCAGTCAGGTCAGGGGCTACGAGCAGTACTTC
NA,TRBJ2-1,TRBV12-2,NA,11,CAARWAGEQFF,TGTGCTGCAAGATGGGCGGGTGAGCAGTTCTTC
NA,TRBJ2-5,TRBV4-1,TRBD1,15,CASSQGDRGRETQYF,TGCGCCAGCAGCCAAGGGGACAGGGGGCGAGAGACCCAGTACTTC
NA,TRBJ1-6,TRBV6-6,TRBD1,15,CASSSPGTGVSPLHF,TGTGCCAGCAGTAGTCCTGGGACAGGGGTTTCACCCCTCCACTTT
NA,TRBJ1-1,TRBV6-6,NA,12,CASSYGDTEAFF,TGTGCCAGCAGTTACGGAGACACTGAAGCTTTCTTT
NA,TRBJ1-1,TRBV7-2,NA,15,CASSSGRRGDTEAFF,TGTGCCAGCAGCTCCGGGCGGCGGGGAGACACTGAAGCTTTCTTT
NA,TRBJ1-2,TRBV19,NA,16,CASSRDSGARVYGYTF,TGTGCCAGTAGCCGAGATTCGGGGGCGCGGGTCTATGGCTACACCTTC
NA,TRBJ1-2,TRBV7-9,NA,14,CASSLAGVGYGYTF,TGTGCCAGCAGCTTGGCCGGGGTCGGATATGGCTACACCTTC
once,TRBJ2-7,TRBV5-5,TRBD1,14,CATCLMGQPYEQYF,TGTGCCACCTGCCTCATGGGACAGCCCTACGAGCAGTACTTC
NA,TRBJ1-6,TRBV18,NA,16,CASSPQGIGSGSPLHF,TGTGCCAGCTCACCACAGGGGATCGGGTCTGGTTCACCCCTCCACTTT
few,TRBJ2-5,TRBV7-2,TRBD2,16,CASSLAPSGGQETQYF,TGTGCCAGCAGCTTAGCCCCTAGCGGGGGCCAAGAGACCCAGTACTTC
NA,TRBJ2-7,TRBV7-9,TRBD1,16,CASSSIPGQGVDEQYF,TGTGCCAGCAGCTCGATACCGGGACAGGGTGTTGACGAGCAGTACTTC
once,TRBJ2-3,TRBV15,NA,16,CATSSRDGGGTDTQYF,TGTGCCACCAGCAGCCGTGATGGTGGGGGCACAGATACGCAGTATTTT
NA,TRBJ1-1,TRBV5-4,NA,14,CASSLVGMNTEAFF,TGTGCCAGCAGCTTGGTGGGCATGAACACTGAAGCTTTCTTT
NA,TRBJ2-1,TRBV19,TRBD1,15,CASSIEGALYNEQFF,TGTGCCAGTAGTATCGAGGGGGCCCTCTACAATGAGCAGTTCTTC
few,TRBJ1-1,TRBV5-6,NA,14,CASSLGDGNTEAFF,TGTGCCAGCAGCTTAGGGGACGGCAACACTGAAGCTTTCTTT
NA,TRBJ2-5,TRBV5-3,TRBD1,13,CARSRDRGETQYF,TGTGCCAGAAGCCGGGACAGGGGAGAGACCCAGTACTTC
NA,TRBJ2-3,TRBV11-2,TRBD2,15,CASSLALAGVNTQYF,TGTGCCAGCAGCTTAGCCCTAGCGGGAGTGAATACGCAGTATTTT
NA,TRBJ1-1,TRBV11-3,TRBD1,13,CASSLQQGGEAFF,TGTGCCAGCAGCTTACAACAGGGGGGCGAAGCTTTCTTT
NA,TRBJ2-3,TRBV7-9,NA,17,CASSSWEGSDGTDTQYF,TGTGCCAGCAGCTCCTGGGAAGGTAGCGATGGCACAGATACGCAGTATTTT
few,TRBJ1-2,TRBV28,NA,11,CASSLLYGYTF,TGTGCCAGCAGTTTACTGTATGGCTACACCTTC
NA,TRBJ1-4,TRBV19,NA,14,CASSAGTINEKLFF,TGTGCCAGTAGTGCCGGGACCATAAATGAAAAACTGTTTTTT
NA,TRBJ1-1,TRBV5-6,NA,14,CASSLGSKNTEAFF,TGTGCCAGCAGCTTGGGCAGCAAGAACACTGAAGCTTTCTTT
once,TRBJ2-2,TRBV2,NA,14,CASSGIANTGELFF,TGTGCCAGCAGTGGAATTGCGAACACCGGGGAGCTGTTTTTT
NA,TRBJ1-1,TRBV18,NA,14,CASSPGYGNTEAFF,TGTGCCAGCTCACCAGGGTACGGAAACACTGAAGCTTTCTTT
NA,TRBJ1-1,TRBV19,TRBD1,14,CASRKRDRDTEAFF,TGTGCCAGTAGGAAACGGGACAGGGACACTGAAGCTTTCTTT
NA,TRBJ2-1,TRBV25-1,TRBD1,14,CASSPFTGEGEQFF,TGTGCCAGCAGTCCTTTTACAGGGGAAGGCGAGCAGTTCTTC
NA,TRBJ1-2,TRBV28,NA,11,CASSYRDGYTF,TGTGCCAGCAGTTACAGGGACGGCTACACCTTC
NA,TRBJ1-6,TRBV7-9,TRBD1,15,CASSGQGGYNSPLHF,TGTGCCAGCAGCGGACAGGGCGGGTATAATTCACCCCTCCACTTT
NA,TRBJ2-1,TRBV28,TRBD1,14,CASSRDRVRNEQFF,TGTGCCAGCAGTCGGGACAGGGTAAGGAATGAGCAGTTCTTC
NA,TRBJ2-1,TRBV6-4,TRBD2,15,CASSIAGGPGNEQFF,TGTGCCAGCAGTATAGCGGGGGGGCCGGGCAATGAGCAGTTCTTC
many,TRBJ2-5,TRBV19,NA,13,CASSKRDGETQYF,TGTGCCAGTAGTAAAAGAGACGGAGAGACCCAGTACTTC
NA,TRBJ1-2,TRBV5-1,NA,16,CASSLAWGNSNYGYTF,TGCGCCAGCAGCTTGGCCTGGGGGAACAGCAACTATGGCTACACCTTC